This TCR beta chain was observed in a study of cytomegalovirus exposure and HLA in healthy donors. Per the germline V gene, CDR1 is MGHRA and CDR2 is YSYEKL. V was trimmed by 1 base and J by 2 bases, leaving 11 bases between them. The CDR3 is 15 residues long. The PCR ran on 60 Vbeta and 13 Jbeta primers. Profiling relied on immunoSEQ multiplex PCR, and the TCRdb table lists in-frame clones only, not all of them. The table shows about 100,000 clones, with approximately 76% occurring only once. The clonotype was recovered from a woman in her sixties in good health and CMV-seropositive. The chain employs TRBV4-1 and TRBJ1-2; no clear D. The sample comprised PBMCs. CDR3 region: CASSQGQDYNYGYTF. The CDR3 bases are TGCGCCAGCAGCCAAGGTCAGGATTACAACTATGGCTACACCTTC.